This T cell receptor beta chain was observed in a study of CD8 T cells in ankylosing spondylitis. General observations from the study: Disease-linked clones bore a CD8+ phenotype, appearing relatively rarely in peripheral blood. Several of the motif variants were reported before in synovial fluid and blood from reactive arthritis. Made up of about eight highly homologous variants, a TCR beta motif appeared characteristic of ankylosing spondylitis blood. The study looked at matched synovial fluid samples from ankylosing spondylitis patients. Disease-linked clones were reported to be significantly enriched there.

TCRdb redid the calling of the 5' RACE reads with MiXCR, one entry per CDR3 protein. In the table there are a few hundred thousand distinct CDR3 sequences, over 8.5% of which are singletons. This CDR3 is built from 15 residues. V dropped 3 bases and J dropped 0 bases, with 9 bases sitting between them. In germline, CDR1 is ENHRY, CDR2 SYGVKD. This clonotype came up many times. The antigen remains undetermined. The clonotype comes from a male donor with ankylosing spondylitis or in good health (not recorded which). Sequenced input: blood, either unsorted or a sorted T cell fraction (not recorded which). The chain recombines TRBV10-3 with TRBJ1-5; possible D gene TRBD1, 6 bases. In DNA, the CDR3 is TGTGCCATCAGTGACCAGGGGAATAGCAATCAGCCCCAGCATTTT. This gives the protein CAISDQGNSNQPQHF.